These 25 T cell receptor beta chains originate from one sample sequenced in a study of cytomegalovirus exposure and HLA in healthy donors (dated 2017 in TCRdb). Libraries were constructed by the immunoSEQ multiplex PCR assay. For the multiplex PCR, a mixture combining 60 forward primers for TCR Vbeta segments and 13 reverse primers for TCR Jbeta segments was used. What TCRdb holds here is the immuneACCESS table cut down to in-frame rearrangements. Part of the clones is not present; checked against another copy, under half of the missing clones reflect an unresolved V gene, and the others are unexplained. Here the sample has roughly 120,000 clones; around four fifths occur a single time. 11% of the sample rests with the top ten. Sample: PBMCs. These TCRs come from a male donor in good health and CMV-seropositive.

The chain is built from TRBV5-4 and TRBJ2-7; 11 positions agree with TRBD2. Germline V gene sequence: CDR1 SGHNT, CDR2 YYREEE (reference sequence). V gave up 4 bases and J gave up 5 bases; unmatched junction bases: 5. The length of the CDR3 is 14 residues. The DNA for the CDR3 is TGTGCCAGCAGCCCGGGACTAGCGGTCGACGAGCAGTACTTC. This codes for CASSPGLAVDEQYF.

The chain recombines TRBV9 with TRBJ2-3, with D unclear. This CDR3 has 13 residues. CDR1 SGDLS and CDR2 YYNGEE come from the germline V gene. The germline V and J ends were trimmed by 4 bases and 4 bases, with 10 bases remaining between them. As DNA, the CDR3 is TGTGCCAGCAGCCCATTTCGAGCAGATACGCAGTATTTT. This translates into CASSPFRADTQYF.

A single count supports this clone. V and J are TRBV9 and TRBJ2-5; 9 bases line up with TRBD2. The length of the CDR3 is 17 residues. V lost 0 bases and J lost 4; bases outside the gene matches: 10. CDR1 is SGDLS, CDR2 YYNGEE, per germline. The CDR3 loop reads CASSVGAGGSLLETQYF. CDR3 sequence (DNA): TGTGCCAGCAGCGTAGGAGCGGGGGGCTCTTTATTAGAGACCCAGTACTTC.

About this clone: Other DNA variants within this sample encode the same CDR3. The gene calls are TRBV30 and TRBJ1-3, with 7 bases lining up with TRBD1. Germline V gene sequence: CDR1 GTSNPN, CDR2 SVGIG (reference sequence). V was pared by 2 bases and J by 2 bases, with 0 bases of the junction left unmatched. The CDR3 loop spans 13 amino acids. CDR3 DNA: TGTGCCTGGAGTAGGGGGCCTGGAAACACCATATATTTT. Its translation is CAWSRGPGNTIYF.

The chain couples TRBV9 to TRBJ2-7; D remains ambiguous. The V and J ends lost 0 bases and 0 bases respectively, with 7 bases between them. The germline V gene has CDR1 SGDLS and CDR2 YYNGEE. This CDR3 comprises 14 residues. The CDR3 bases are TGTGCCAGCAGCGTAGTTGGCAGCTCCTACGAGCAGTACTTC. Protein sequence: CASSVVGSSYEQYF.

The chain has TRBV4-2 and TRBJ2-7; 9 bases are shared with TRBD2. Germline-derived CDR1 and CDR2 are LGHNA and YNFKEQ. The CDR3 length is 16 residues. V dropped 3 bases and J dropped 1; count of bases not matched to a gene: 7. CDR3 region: CASSHRGAGGSYEQYF. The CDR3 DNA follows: TGTGCCAGCAGCCACCGAGGAGCGGGAGGATCCTACGAGCAGTACTTC.

The CDR3 loop reads CASFAALAGNTDTQYF. CDR3 in DNA: TGTGCCAGCTTCGCCGCTCTGGCGGGAAATACAGATACGCAGTATTTT. This chain connects TRBV18 to TRBJ2-3, with TRBD2 as a possible D gene (6 bases). From germline, CDR1 is KGHSH and CDR2 LQKENI. Trimming pared 7 bases from V and 3 bases from J, leaving 20 bases between. CDR3 length equals 16 residues.

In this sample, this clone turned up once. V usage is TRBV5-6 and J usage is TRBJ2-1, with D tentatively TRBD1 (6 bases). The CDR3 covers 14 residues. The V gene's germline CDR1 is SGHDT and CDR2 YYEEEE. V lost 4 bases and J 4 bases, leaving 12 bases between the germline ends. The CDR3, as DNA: TGTGCCAGCAGCCTCGGACAGTATTACAATGAGCAGTTCTTC. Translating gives CASSLGQYYNEQFF.

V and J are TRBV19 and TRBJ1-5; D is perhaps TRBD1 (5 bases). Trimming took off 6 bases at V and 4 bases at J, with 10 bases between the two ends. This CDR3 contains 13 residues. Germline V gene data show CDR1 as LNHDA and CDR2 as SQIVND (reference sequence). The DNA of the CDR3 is TGTGCCAGTAGCCGACAGATTAATCAGCCCCAGCATTTT. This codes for CASSRQINQPQHF.

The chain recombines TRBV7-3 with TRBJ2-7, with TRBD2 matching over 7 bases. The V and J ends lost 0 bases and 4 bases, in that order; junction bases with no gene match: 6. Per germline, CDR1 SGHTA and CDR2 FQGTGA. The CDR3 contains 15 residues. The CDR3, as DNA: TGTGCCAGCAGCTTAACCGGCGGGAGTGGATACGAGCAGTACTTC. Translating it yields CASSLTGGSGYEQYF.

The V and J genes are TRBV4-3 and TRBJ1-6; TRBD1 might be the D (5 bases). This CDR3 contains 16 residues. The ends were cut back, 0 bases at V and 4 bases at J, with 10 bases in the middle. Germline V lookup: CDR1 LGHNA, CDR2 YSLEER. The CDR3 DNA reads TGCGCCAGCAGCCAAGAGTATTCAGGGTATAATTCACCCCTCCACTTT. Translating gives CASSQEYSGYNSPLHF.

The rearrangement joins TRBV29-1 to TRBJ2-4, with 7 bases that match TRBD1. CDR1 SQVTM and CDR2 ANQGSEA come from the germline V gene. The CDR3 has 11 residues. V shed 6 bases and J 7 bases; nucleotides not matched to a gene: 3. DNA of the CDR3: TGCAGCGTCGGACAGGCCAACATTCAGTACTTC. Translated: CSVGQANIQYF.

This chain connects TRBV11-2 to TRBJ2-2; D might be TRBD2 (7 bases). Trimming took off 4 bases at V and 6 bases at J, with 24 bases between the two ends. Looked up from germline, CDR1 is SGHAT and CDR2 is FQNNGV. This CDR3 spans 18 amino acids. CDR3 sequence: CASSSTRGLAVAPGELFF. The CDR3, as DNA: TGTGCCAGCAGCTCCACTCGGGGGCTAGCGGTGGCGCCCGGGGAGCTGTTTTTT.

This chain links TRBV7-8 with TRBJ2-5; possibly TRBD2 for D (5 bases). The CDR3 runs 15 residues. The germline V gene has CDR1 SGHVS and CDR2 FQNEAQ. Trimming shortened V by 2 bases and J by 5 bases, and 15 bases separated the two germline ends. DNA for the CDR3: TGTGCCAGCAGCTTACAAGCGGCAAGCTGGGAGACCCAGTACTTC. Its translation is CASSLQAASWETQYF.

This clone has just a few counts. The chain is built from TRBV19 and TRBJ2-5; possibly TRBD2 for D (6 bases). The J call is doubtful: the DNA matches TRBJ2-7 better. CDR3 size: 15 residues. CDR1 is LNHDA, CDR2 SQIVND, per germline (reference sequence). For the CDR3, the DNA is TGTGCCAGTAGTATAGATCTCGGGAGCTCCTACGAGCAGTACTTC. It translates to CASSIDLGSSYEQYF.

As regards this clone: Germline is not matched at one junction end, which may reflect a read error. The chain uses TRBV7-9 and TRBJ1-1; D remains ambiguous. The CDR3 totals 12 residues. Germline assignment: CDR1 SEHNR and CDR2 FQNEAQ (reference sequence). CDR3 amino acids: CSSSYSHTEAFF. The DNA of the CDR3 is TGTTCCAGCAGCTACAGTCACACTGAAGCTTTCTTT.

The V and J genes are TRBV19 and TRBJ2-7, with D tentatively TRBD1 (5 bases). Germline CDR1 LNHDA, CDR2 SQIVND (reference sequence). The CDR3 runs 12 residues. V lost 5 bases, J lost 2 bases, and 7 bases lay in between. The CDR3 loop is CASSRTPYEQYF. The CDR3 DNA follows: TGTGCCAGTAGTCGGACACCCTACGAGCAGTACTTC.

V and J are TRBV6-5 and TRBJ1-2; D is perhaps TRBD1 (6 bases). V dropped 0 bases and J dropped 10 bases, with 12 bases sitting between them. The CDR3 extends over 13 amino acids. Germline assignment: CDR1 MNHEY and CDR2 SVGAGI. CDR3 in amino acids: CASSYSHRAYYTF. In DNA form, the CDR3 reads TGTGCCAGCAGTTACTCCCACAGGGCGTACTACACCTTC.

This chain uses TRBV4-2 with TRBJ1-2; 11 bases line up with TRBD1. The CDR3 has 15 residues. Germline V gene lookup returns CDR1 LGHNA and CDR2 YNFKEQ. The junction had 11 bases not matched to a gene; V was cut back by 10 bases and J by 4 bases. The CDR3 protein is CATSGQGAFSYGYTF. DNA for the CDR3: TGTGCCACCTCAGGACAGGGGGCGTTTAGCTATGGCTACACCTTC.

This CDR3 reads CASRRDAQGAPTEAFF. The CDR3 nucleotides read TGTGCCAGCAGGAGAGACGCACAGGGGGCGCCCACTGAAGCTTTCTTT. This chain connects TRBV2 to TRBJ1-1, with 9 bases fitting TRBD1. The CDR3 consists of 16 residues. CDR1 is SNHLY and CDR2 is FYNNEI in the germline V gene. J was trimmed by 4 bases and V by 6 bases; bases with no gene match: 12.

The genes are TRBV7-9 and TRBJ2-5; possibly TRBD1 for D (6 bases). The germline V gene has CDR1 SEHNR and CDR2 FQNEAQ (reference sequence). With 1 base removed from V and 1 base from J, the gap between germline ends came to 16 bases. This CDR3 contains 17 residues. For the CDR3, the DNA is TGTGCCAGCAGCTTAGAGTACAGGGCTGCCCCCCAAGAGACCCAGTACTTC. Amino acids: CASSLEYRAAPQETQYF.

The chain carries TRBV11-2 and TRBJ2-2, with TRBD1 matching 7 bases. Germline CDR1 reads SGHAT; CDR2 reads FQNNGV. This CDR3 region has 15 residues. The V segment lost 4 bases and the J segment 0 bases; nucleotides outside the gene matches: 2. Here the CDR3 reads CASSSGTANTGELFF. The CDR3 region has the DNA TGTGCCAGCAGCTCCGGGACAGCGAACACCGGGGAGCTGTTTTTT.

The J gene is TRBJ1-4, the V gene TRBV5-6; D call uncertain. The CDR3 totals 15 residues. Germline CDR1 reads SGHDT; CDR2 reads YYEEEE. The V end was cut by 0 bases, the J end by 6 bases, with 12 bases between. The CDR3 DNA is TGTGCCAGCAGCTTGGCCACGTGGAGTGATGAAAAACTGTTTTTT. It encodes CASSLATWSDEKLFF.

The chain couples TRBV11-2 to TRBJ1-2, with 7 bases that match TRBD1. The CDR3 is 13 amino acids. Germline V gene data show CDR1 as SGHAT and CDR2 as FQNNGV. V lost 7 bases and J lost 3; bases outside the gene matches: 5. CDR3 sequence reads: CASTRTGDYGYTF. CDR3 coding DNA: TGTGCCAGCACCCGAACAGGGGACTATGGCTACACCTTC.

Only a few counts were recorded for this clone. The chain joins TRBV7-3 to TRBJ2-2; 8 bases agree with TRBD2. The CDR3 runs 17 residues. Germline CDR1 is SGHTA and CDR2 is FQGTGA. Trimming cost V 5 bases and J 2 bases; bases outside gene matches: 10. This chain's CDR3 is CASSLNGAGGNTGELFF. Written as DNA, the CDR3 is TGTGCCAGCAGCCTTAATGGCGCGGGAGGCAACACCGGGGAGCTGTTTTTT.